The 15 T cell receptor beta chains reported below all come from one sample, sequenced in a study of a mutant IDH1 vaccine in newly diagnosed glioma (dated by TCRdb to 2020 to 2022). Read against the paper, the sample's time point label means: week 35, safety follow-up. Each vaccine dose, consisting of 300 ug of a 20-mer mutant IDH1 peptide in Montanide, was administered subcutaneously with topical imiquimod. Antigens of these TCRs are unknown. The library came from the immunoSEQ multiplex PCR assay. Not all clones reach the TCRdb copy of this immuneACCESS table, which keeps in-frame sequences only. Checked studies attribute under half of the gap to unresolved V genes and leave the rest unexplained. Present in this sample are around 60,000 clones, approximately 80% of which were seen just once. The ten largest clones take up 5.4% of the sample. The sequencing here drew on PBMCs, taken from a glioma patient whose treatment included an IDH1 peptide vaccine. Receptors were obtained from a man in his forties or fifties with glioma.

This clone was seen a few times. V usage is TRBV19 and J usage is TRBJ1-2; D unclear. Germline values: CDR1 LNHDA, CDR2 SQIVND (reference sequence). The CDR3 has 12 residues. Trimming cost V 9 bases and J 2 bases, with 10 bases left between them. CDR3 nucleotide sequence: TGTGCCAGCTCAGGACCGAACTATGGCTACACCTTC. This codes for CASSGPNYGYTF.

V gene TRBV5-4 combines with J gene TRBJ2-7, with TRBD2 matching over 8 bases. The CDR3 runs to 16 residues. Trimming cost V 4 bases and J 3 bases; bases outside gene matches: 12. Germline values: CDR1 SGHNT, CDR2 YYREEE (reference sequence). The CDR3 DNA follows: TGTGCCAGCAGCCCCCGGGGGGGGAGTAAGAACTACGAGCAGTACTTC. This encodes CASSPRGGSKNYEQYF. The whole variable domain, remainder taken from reference TRBV5-4 and TRBJ2-7, is ETGVTQSPTHLIKTRGQQVTLRCSSQSGHNTVSWYQQALGQGPQFIFQYYREEENGRGNFPPRFSGLQFPNYSSELNVNALELDDSALYLCASSPRGGSKNYEQYFGPGTRLTVT.

This rearrangement joins TRBV15 to TRBJ2-7; 9 nucleotides line up with TRBD1. The CDR3 is 14 residues long. V was pared by 3 bases and J by 3 bases, with 3 bases of the junction left unmatched. From germline, CDR1 is LNHNV and CDR2 YYDKDF (reference sequence). DNA of the CDR3: TGTGCCACCAGCAGGGGGGGACAGGGCTACGAGCAGTACTTC. It is translated as CATSRGGQGYEQYF.

About this clone itself: Germline and junction disagree at one end, which may indicate a read error. J is TRBJ1-3 and V is TRBV7-7; no clear D. This CDR3 has 15 residues. Germline loops: CDR1 SSHAT, CDR2 FNYEAQ (reference sequence). CDR3 sequence: CASSPDGSSGNTIYF. The CDR3 DNA reads TGTGCTAGCAGCCCTGACGGTAGCTCTGGAAACACCATATATTTT.

The chain carries TRBV27 and TRBJ2-7; TRBD1 matches at 8 bases. Germline values: CDR1 MNHEY, CDR2 SMNVEV (reference sequence). Germline trimming cut 6 bases from V and 6 bases from J; bases unmatched to any gene: 13. The CDR3 runs to 15 residues. The CDR3 nucleotides are TGTGCCAGCAGCGAAATAGGGACAGGATTAGGCGAGCAGTACTTC. Translated: CASSEIGTGLGEQYF.

This sequence joins TRBV27 and TRBJ2-7; possible D gene TRBD1, 6 bases. The CDR3 loop spans 12 amino acids. V lost 2 bases, J lost 12 bases, and 14 bases lay in between. CDR1 is MNHEY, CDR2 SMNVEV, per germline (reference sequence). The CDR3 is CASSLLEGQPYF. DNA for the CDR3: TGTGCCAGCAGTTTACTCGAGGGACAACCGTACTTC.

The chain has TRBV6-5 and TRBJ2-2, with 10 nucleotides matching TRBD2. Germline CDR1 and CDR2: MNHEY and SVGAGI. V trimming: 6 bases; J trimming: 7 bases; junction bases outside the gene matches: 5. CDR3 length equals 14 residues. As DNA, the CDR3 is TGTGCCAGCAGCCCTAGCGGGGGAAACGGGGAGCTGTTTTTT. As protein: CASSPSGGNGELFF.

The rearrangement links TRBV9 to TRBJ1-2; 7 bases map to TRBD1. Germline V gene lookup returns CDR1 SGDLS and CDR2 YYNGEE. The CDR3 covers 13 residues. After removal of 5 bases from V and 6 bases from J, the junction contained 7 bases not matched to a gene. CDR3 DNA sequence: TGTGCCAGCAGATCTACAGGGGAGAATGGCTACACCTTC. Translated, it gives CASRSTGENGYTF.

DNA of the CDR3: TGTGCCAGCAGTTTGTTATGGGGGACAGATACGCAGTATTTT. Encoded protein: CASSLLWGTDTQYF. The chain couples TRBV28 to TRBJ2-3; D possibly uses TRBD1 or TRBD2 (5 bases each). CDR1 and CDR2 from the germline V gene are MDHEN and SYDVKM. This CDR3 comprises 14 residues. V was trimmed by 3 bases and J by 3 bases, leaving 10 bases between them.

The count of this clone is one. The chain links TRBV5-5 to TRBJ1-5, with D uncertain. V lost 0 bases, J lost 0 bases, and 10 bases lay in between. This CDR3 is built from 16 residues. Germline CDR1 and CDR2: SGHKS and YYEKEE (reference sequence). The CDR3 protein is CASSLVGTNSNQPQHF. The CDR3 DNA follows: TGTGCCAGCAGCTTGGTAGGCACTAATAGCAATCAGCCCCAGCATTTT.

This chain links TRBV9 with TRBJ1-6; possible D gene TRBD1, 6 bases. The germline CDR1 and CDR2 sequences are SGDLS and YYNGEE. Between the trimmed V and J ends, which lost 4 bases and 4 bases, there was a span of 21 bases. This CDR3 is 18 amino acids long. CDR3 sequence: CASSPWGAEELYNSPLHF. CDR3 DNA sequence: TGTGCCAGCAGCCCCTGGGGGGCAGAGGAACTTTATAATTCACCCCTCCACTTT.

The rearrangement links TRBV4-1 to TRBJ1-1; D is unresolved. Trimming took 3 bases from V and 5 from J, leaving 10 bases between them. In germline, CDR1 is MGHRA, CDR2 YSYEKL. The CDR3 consists of 13 residues. CDR3 DNA sequence: TGCGCCAGCAGCCATCCCGATTCGACTGAAGCTTTCTTT. It translates to CASSHPDSTEAFF.

The chain uses TRBV19 and TRBJ2-4; D could derive from TRBD1 or TRBD2 (5 bases each). The germline V and J ends were trimmed by 3 bases and 3 bases, with 15 bases remaining between them. This CDR3 comprises 16 residues. The germline V gene encodes CDR1 LNHDA and CDR2 SQIVND (reference sequence). CDR3: CASSIFRDGDKNIQYF. In nucleotides, the CDR3 is TGTGCCAGTAGTATCTTCCGGGACGGGGACAAAAACATTCAGTACTTC.

CDR3: CAIIGDGTNTEAFF. The CDR3 DNA reads as TGTGCCATCATAGGGGACGGTACGAACACTGAAGCTTTCTTT. This chain joins TRBV10-3 and TRBJ1-1, with D possibly TRBD1 on 5 matching bases. The CDR3 extends over 14 amino acids. Deletions cut 7 bases from V and 1 base from J, with 13 bases between. Germline assignment: CDR1 ENHRY and CDR2 SYGVKD.

About this clone itself: A read error may produce the germline difference seen at one junction end. This rearrangement joins TRBV7-7 to TRBJ2-6, with D uncertain. Germline CDR1 SSHAT, CDR2 FNYEAQ (reference sequence). CDR3 length: 16 residues. CDR3: CASSSIPHSGANVLTF. The CDR3 DNA is TGTGCTAGCAGCTCTATTCCACACTCTGGGGCCAACGTCCTGACTTTC.